These 12 T cell receptor beta chains were sequenced from one sample in a study of T-cell memory formation after mild COVID-19. TCRdb independently ran MiXCR on the 5' RACE reads; one entry per CDR3 protein. The repertoire has 410,000 or so distinct CDR3 sequences, 20% to 30% of them found once; the top ten carry less than 15%. Sequenced sample: PBMCs or a T cell subset sorted from them (not recorded which). Receptor source: an adult woman who had mild COVID-19 (a few samples of this study predate the infection). Cell type and time point are not known.

The chain employs TRBV12-3 or TRBV12-4 and TRBJ1-1, with 7 bases fitting TRBD1. Trimming at V came to 6 bases and at J to 6 bases, leaving 10 bases not matched to a gene. This CDR3 is built from 14 residues. The CDR3 loop reads CASRAGTENSEAFF. The DNA of the CDR3 is TGTGCCAGCAGAGCCGGGACAGAAAATTCTGAAGCTTTCTTT.

V and J are TRBV29-1 and TRBJ2-5, with D maybe TRBD1 (5 bases). The V gene's germline CDR1 is SQVTM and CDR2 ANQGSEA. Trimming took 6 bases from V and 5 from J, leaving 13 bases between them. This CDR3 is built from 12 residues. CDR3 bases: TGCAGCGTCAAACAGGATCGGGAGACCCAGTACTTC. It encodes CSVKQDRETQYF.

This chain joins TRBV4-2 and TRBJ2-3; 9 positions match TRBD2. The CDR3 is 16 amino acids. Per germline, CDR1 LGHNA and CDR2 YNFKEQ. V lost 4 bases, J lost 4 bases, and 9 bases stayed unmatched. In DNA, the CDR3 is TGTGCCAGCAGCCCGCGGACTAGCGAGGGGGCAGATACGCAGTATTTT. Protein product: CASSPRTSEGADTQYF.

V gene TRBV9 combines with J gene TRBJ2-1; D may match TRBD1 or TRBD2 (5 bases each). The germline V gene has CDR1 SGDLS and CDR2 YYNGEE. The CDR3 contains 15 residues. V lost 5 bases to trimming and J lost 9 bases, with 21 bases between them. This CDR3 reads CASRAGTKVLGEQFF. The CDR3 DNA reads TGTGCCAGCAGAGCCGGGACCAAGGTCTTAGGTGAGCAGTTCTTC. The entire variable domain, with the rest obtained from reference TRBV9 and TRBJ2-1, is as follows: DSGVTQTPKHLITATGQRVTLRCSPRSGDLSVYWYQQSLDQGLQFLIQYYNGEERAKGNILERFSAQQFPDLHSELNLSSLELGDSALYFCASRAGTKVLGEQFFGPGTRLTVL.

J is TRBJ2-5 and V is TRBV12-3 or TRBV12-4; TRBD2 aligns across 7 bases. This CDR3 is built from 16 residues. Trimming removed 6 bases from V and 5 bases from J; junction bases left unmatched: 15. The CDR3 is CASRLTGTTLSETQYF. The CDR3 bases are TGTGCCAGCAGGCTTACCGGGACTACCTTATCCGAGACCCAGTACTTC.

This clonotype was detected many times. The chain uses TRBV9 and TRBJ2-1; 9 nucleotides line up with TRBD1. This CDR3 region has 14 residues. V gave up 4 bases and J gave up 3 bases; unmatched junction bases: 2. Germline V gene lookup returns CDR1 SGDLS and CDR2 YYNGEE. CDR3 sequence: CASSWTGDYNEQFF. Written as DNA, the CDR3 is TGTGCCAGCAGCTGGACAGGGGACTACAATGAGCAGTTCTTC.

This chain links TRBV5-6 with TRBJ2-7; 8 bases are a match to TRBD1. CDR3 length: 14 residues. The V segment lost 4 bases and the J segment 3 bases; nucleotides outside the gene matches: 6. CDR1 is SGHDT and CDR2 is YYEEEE in the germline V gene. This CDR3 reads CASSLDTGGYEQYF. In DNA form, the CDR3 reads TGTGCCAGCAGCCTTGACACAGGGGGCTACGAGCAGTACTTC. Full variable domain (rest looked up from reference TRBV5-6 and TRBJ2-7): DAGVTQSPTHLIKTRGQQVTLRCSPKSGHDTVSWYQQALGQGPQFIFQYYEEEERQRGNFPDRFSGHQFPNYSSELNVNALLLGDSALYLCASSLDTGGYEQYFGPGTRLTVT.

V is TRBV7-6 and J is TRBJ1-1, with D possibly matching TRBD1 (6 bases). V was trimmed by 6 bases and J by 1 base, leaving 15 bases between them. This CDR3 is built from 15 residues. Per the germline V gene, CDR1 is SGHVS and CDR2 is FNYEAQ. The CDR3 DNA reads TGTGCCAGCAGGCCTAAACAGGGTAGGAACACTGAAGCTTTCTTT. This sequence encodes CASRPKQGRNTEAFF.

The V and J genes are TRBV6-2 or TRBV6-3 and TRBJ2-3, with D possibly being TRBD1 (6 bases). Per germline, CDR1 MNHEY and CDR2 SVGEGT. This CDR3 region has 12 residues. Trimming stripped 6 bases from V and 7 bases from J, with 11 bases between. CDR3 loop: CASSPTGYTQYF. The CDR3 coding sequence is TGTGCCAGCAGCCCAACAGGGTATACGCAGTATTTT.

Ten or more counts support this clonotype. The CDR3 is CASSTSGGNYEQYF. CDR3 nucleotides: TGCGCCAGCAGCACTAGCGGGGGAAACTACGAGCAGTACTTC. The V and J genes are TRBV5-1 and TRBJ2-7, with 11 bases identical to TRBD2. V was pared by 4 bases and J by 3 bases, with 3 bases of the junction left unmatched. CDR3 length: 14 residues. Germline V gene sequence: CDR1 SGHRS, CDR2 YFSETQ. Using reference TRBV5-1 and TRBJ2-7 for the parts outside the CDR3, the full variable domain is KAGVTQTPRYLIKTRGQQVTLSCSPISGHRSVSWYQQTPGQGLQFLFEYFSETQRNKGNFPGRFSGRQFSNSRSEMNVSTLELGDSALYLCASSTSGGNYEQYFGPGTRLTVT.

Here the CDR3 DNA reads TGTGCCAGCAGCTTTGAACTAGCGGGGTGGACCGGGGAGCTGTTTTTT. It is translated as CASSFELAGWTGELFF. The chain couples TRBV11-2 to TRBJ2-2; TRBD2 matches at 10 bases. Trimming cost V 3 bases and J 5 bases; bases outside gene matches: 6. Looked up from germline, CDR1 is SGHAT and CDR2 is FQNNGV. The CDR3 extends over 16 amino acids.

The table lists this clonotype with a few counts. The CDR3 nucleotides read TGTGCCAGCAAGGCCCAACGGTTCACAGATACGCAGTATTTT. Its protein product is CASKAQRFTDTQYF. The rearrangement uses TRBV12-3 or TRBV12-4 and TRBJ2-3; unclear D gene. This CDR3 has 14 residues. Trimming pared 7 bases from V and 2 bases from J, leaving 13 bases between.